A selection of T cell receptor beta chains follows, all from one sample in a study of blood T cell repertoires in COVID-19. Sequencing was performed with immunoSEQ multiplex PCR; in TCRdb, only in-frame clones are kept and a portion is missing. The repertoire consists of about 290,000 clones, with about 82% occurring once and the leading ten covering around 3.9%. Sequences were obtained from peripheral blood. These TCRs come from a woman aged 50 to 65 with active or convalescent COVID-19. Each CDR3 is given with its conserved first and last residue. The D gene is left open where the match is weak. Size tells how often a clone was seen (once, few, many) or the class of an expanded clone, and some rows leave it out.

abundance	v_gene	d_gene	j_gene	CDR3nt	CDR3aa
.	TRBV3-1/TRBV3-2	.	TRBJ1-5	TGTGCCAGCAGCCAAGACCCCAACAGGAATCAGCCCCAGCATTTT	CASSQDPNRNQPQHF
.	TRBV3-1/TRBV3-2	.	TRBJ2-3	TGTGCCAGCAGCCCTTTAACGGGAGCAACAGATACGCAGTATTTT	CASSPLTGATDTQYF
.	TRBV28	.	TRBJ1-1	TGTGCCAGCAGTTTGCCCGTGACAGGGAACACTGAAGCTTTCTTT	CASSLPVTGNTEAFF
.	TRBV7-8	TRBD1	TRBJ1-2	TGTGCCAGCAGCCCCAACAGGGGCCCTCCAAAAGGGGATGGCTACACCTTC	CASSPNRGPPKGDGYTF
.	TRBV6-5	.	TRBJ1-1	TGTGCCAGCAGTTACGGGGGGGAAGGCACTGAAGCTTTCTTT	CASSYGGEGTEAFF
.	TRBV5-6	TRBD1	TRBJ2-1	TGTGCCAGCAGCTTACCCCAGGGGGCGCGGAATGAGCAGTTCTTC	CASSLPQGARNEQFF
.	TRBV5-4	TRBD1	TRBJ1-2	TGTGCCAGCAGCCCGGGACAGGGAAGTGGCTACACCTTC	CASSPGQGSGYTF
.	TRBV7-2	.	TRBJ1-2	TGTGCCAGCAGCCCGATGTCGGGGGTAGAGGGTGGCTACACCTTC	CASSPMSGVEGGYTF
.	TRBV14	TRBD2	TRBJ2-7	TGTGCCAGCAGCCCTAAAAGTGGGCTTTGGACTAGCGTTGCTAGCCCCTACGAGCAGTACTTC	CASSPKSGLWTSVASPYEQYF
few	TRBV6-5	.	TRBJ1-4	TGTGCCAGCAGCTCGAACGGAGCCATAAACGAAAAACTGTTTTTT	CASSSNGAINEKLFF
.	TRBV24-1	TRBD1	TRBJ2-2	TGTGCCACCAGTGATTTGGACAGGGGACCCGGGGAGCTGTTTTTT	CATSDLDRGPGELFF
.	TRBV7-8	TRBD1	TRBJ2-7	TGTGCCAGCAGCCCCGGGACAGGGCGAACCTACGAGCAGTACTTC	CASSPGTGRTYEQYF
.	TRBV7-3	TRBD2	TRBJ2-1	TGTGCCAGCAGCTTAACGGCTAGCGGGAGTCATGAGCAGTTCTTC	CASSLTASGSHEQFF
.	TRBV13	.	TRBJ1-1	TGTGCCAGCAGCCCTCGACCTGGGGGGACTGAAGCTTTCTTT	CASSPRPGGTEAFF
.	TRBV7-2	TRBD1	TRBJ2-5	TGTGCCAGCAGCTTAGCGGGACAGGGACAAGAGACCCAGTACTTC	CASSLAGQGQETQYF
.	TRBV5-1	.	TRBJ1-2	TGCGCCAGCAGCTTGGAGGGGAATGGCTACACCTTC	CASSLEGNGYTF
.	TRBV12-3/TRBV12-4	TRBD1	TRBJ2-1	TGTGCCAGCAGTTTAGAGGACAGGGATGCGTTCTTC	CASSLEDRDAFF
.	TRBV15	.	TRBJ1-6	TGTGCCACCGCAGGTACTCAAGGGGATCCGCTTAATTCACCCCTCCACTTT	CATAGTQGDPLNSPLHF
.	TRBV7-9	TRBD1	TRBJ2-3	TGTGCCACCCGACAGGGGGCTAACACAGATACGCAGTATTTT	CATRQGANTDTQYF
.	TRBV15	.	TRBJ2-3	TGTGCCACCAGCAGAGATGGGGCGGATACGCAGTATTTT	CATSRDGADTQYF
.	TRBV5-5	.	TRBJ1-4	TGTGCCAGCAGCCCCTCCTCCTGGCAGGTCGGTGAAAAACTGTTTTTT	CASSPSSWQVGEKLFF
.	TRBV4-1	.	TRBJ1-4	TGCGCCAGCAGCCCTCAAACCGGCCAGGGGTGGGAAAAACTGTTTTTT	CASSPQTGQGWEKLFF
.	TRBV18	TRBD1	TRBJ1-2	TGTGCCAGCTCACCCCAGACAGGGGACCGCTATGGCTACACCTTC	CASSPQTGDRYGYTF
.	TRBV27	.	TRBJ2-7	TGTGCCAGCAGTTTAGGGCGAACCTACGAGCAGTACTTC	CASSLGRTYEQYF
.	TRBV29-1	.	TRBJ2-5	TGCAGCGTCCCACTCGAGGGTTCCCAAGAGACCCAGTACTTC	CSVPLEGSQETQYF
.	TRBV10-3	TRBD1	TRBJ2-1	TGTGCCATCAGTGCCGACAGGGGGGATATGAATGAGCAGTTCTTC	CAISADRGDMNEQFF
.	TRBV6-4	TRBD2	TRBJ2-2	TGTGCCAGCAGTGACTCTAGCGGGAGGGCCACCGGGGAGCTGTTTTTT	CASSDSSGRATGELFF
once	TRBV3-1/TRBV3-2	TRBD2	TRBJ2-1	TGTGCCAGCAGCCAAGGCCCTAGCGGGAGGAGCTACAATGAGCAGTTCTTC	CASSQGPSGRSYNEQFF
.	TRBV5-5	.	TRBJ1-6	TGTGCCAGCAGCTTGGGCAGGGCTAATTCACCCCTCCACTTT	CASSLGRANSPLHF
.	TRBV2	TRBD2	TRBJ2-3	TGTGCCAGCAGACAACTAGCGGCCACGGGAGATACGCAGTATTTT	CASRQLAATGDTQYF
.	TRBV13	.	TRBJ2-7	TGTGCCAGCAGCGGAGGGGAGCGGCCCTACGAGCAGTACTTC	CASSGGERPYEQYF
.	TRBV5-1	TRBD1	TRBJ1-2	TGCGCCAGCAGCCCGTGGACAGGGGGCTATGGCTACACCTTC	CASSPWTGGYGYTF
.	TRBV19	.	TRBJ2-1	TGTGCCAGTAGTCCCGGGACACGACCTAGAAGTGAGCAGTTCTTC	CASSPGTRPRSEQFF
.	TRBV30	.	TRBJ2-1	TGTGCCTGGAGTGTAAACCTCCGGGAGTTCGACAATGAGCAGTTCTTC	CAWSVNLREFDNEQFF
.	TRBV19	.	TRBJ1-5	TGTGCCAGTAGTACTCAGGGGAATCAGCCCCAGCATTTT	CASSTQGNQPQHF
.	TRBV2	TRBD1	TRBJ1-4	TGTGCCAGCAGTGAAGGGCCGCAGGGGGCGGGTGAAAAACTGTTTTTT	CASSEGPQGAGEKLFF
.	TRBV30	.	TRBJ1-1	TGTGCCTGGAGTGTACGCGTTGAAGCTTTCTTT	CAWSVRVEAFF